A selection of T cell receptor beta chains follows, all from one sample in a study of T cells after yellow fever vaccination. TCRdb redid the calling of the 5' RACE reads with MiXCR, one entry per CDR3 protein. Of about 74,000 distinct CDR3 sequences in the sample, approximately 7.7% were seen once. The specimen was CD8+ T cells sorted from PBMCs, collected 4 to 5 days after the first yellow fever vaccination. These receptors came from a man between 18 and 29 years old who received the YFV17D yellow fever vaccine. The CDR3 runs from the conserved cysteine through the conserved F or W. A D gene is named only where the DNA matches it firmly. Size is omitted from some rows. Given values are once, few, many or a class for expanded clones.

d_call: TRBD2; v_call: TRBV29-1; clone_size: few; j_call: TRBJ2-3; cdr3_aa: CSVAGTSGRYTDTQYF; cdr3_nt: TGCAGCGTAGCTGGGACTAGCGGGCGCTACACAGATACGCAGTATTTT
d_call: .; v_call: TRBV4-2; clone_size: .; j_call: TRBJ2-6; cdr3_aa: CASSQEWRGEGANVLTF; cdr3_nt: TGTGCCAGCAGCCAAGAATGGAGGGGCGAGGGGGCCAACGTCCTGACTTTC
d_call: TRBD1; v_call: TRBV28; clone_size: .; j_call: TRBJ1-2; cdr3_aa: CASTLDRGQGYTF; cdr3_nt: TGTGCCAGCACCCTCGACAGGGGGCAAGGCTACACCTTC
d_call: .; v_call: TRBV4-1; clone_size: .; j_call: TRBJ2-7; cdr3_aa: CASSQVVAGDYEQYF; cdr3_nt: TGCGCCAGCAGCCAAGTTGTCGCAGGGGATTACGAGCAGTACTTC
d_call: TRBD1; v_call: TRBV12-3/TRBV12-4; clone_size: .; j_call: TRBJ1-1; cdr3_aa: CASRQVQGGNTEAFF; cdr3_nt: TGTGCCAGCAGACAGGTACAGGGGGGGAACACTGAAGCTTTCTTT
d_call: .; v_call: TRBV2; clone_size: .; j_call: TRBJ2-3; cdr3_aa: CASITLDTQYF; cdr3_nt: TGTGCCAGCATCACGTTGGATACGCAGTATTTT
d_call: .; v_call: TRBV7-3; clone_size: many; j_call: TRBJ2-3; cdr3_aa: CASRLTDTQYF; cdr3_nt: TGTGCCAGCAGATTGACAGATACGCAGTATTTT
d_call: .; v_call: TRBV3-1; clone_size: .; j_call: TRBJ2-7; cdr3_aa: CASSQRARYEQYF; cdr3_nt: TGTGCCAGCAGCCAAAGGGCCCGCTACGAGCAGTACTTC
d_call: .; v_call: TRBV28; clone_size: many; j_call: TRBJ2-1; cdr3_aa: CASSWTRYNEQFF; cdr3_nt: TGTGCCAGCAGTTGGACACGCTACAATGAGCAGTTCTTC
d_call: .; v_call: TRBV7-2; clone_size: many; j_call: TRBJ2-1; cdr3_aa: CASSQLVRVQFF; cdr3_nt: TGTGCCAGCAGCCAATTGGTACGGGTGCAGTTCTTC
d_call: .; v_call: TRBV20-1; clone_size: many; j_call: TRBJ2-5; cdr3_aa: CSARDAEQETQYF; cdr3_nt: TGCAGTGCCCGAGACGCAGAACAAGAGACCCAGTACTTC
d_call: .; v_call: TRBV4-3; clone_size: many; j_call: TRBJ1-6; cdr3_aa: CASSSPNSPLHF; cdr3_nt: TGCGCCAGTTCCAGTCCCAATTCACCCCTCCACTTT
d_call: .; v_call: TRBV5-1; clone_size: few; j_call: TRBJ1-1; cdr3_aa: CASSLAGRGTEAFF; cdr3_nt: TGCGCCAGCAGCTTGGCAGGGAGGGGGACTGAAGCTTTCTTT
d_call: TRBD2; v_call: TRBV20-1; clone_size: many; j_call: TRBJ2-1; cdr3_aa: CSAATPPSGYNEQFF; cdr3_nt: TGCAGTGCTGCTACCCCTCCTAGCGGTTACAATGAGCAGTTCTTC
d_call: TRBD2; v_call: TRBV20-1; clone_size: many; j_call: TRBJ2-1; cdr3_aa: CSASTSGGINEQFF; cdr3_nt: TGCAGTGCTAGCACTAGCGGGGGCATAAATGAGCAGTTCTTC
d_call: .; v_call: TRBV20-1; clone_size: many; j_call: TRBJ2-4; cdr3_aa: CSANTAGRIQYF; cdr3_nt: TGCAGTGCTAACACCGCGGGTCGCATTCAGTACTTC
d_call: .; v_call: TRBV7-2; clone_size: few; j_call: TRBJ2-1; cdr3_aa: CASSPGGGGDSRFF; cdr3_nt: TGTGCCAGCAGCCCAGGAGGGGGGGGGGACTCCCGGTTCTTC
d_call: TRBD2; v_call: TRBV10-3; clone_size: many; j_call: TRBJ2-7; cdr3_aa: CAISEWGGGPHEQYF; cdr3_nt: TGTGCCATCAGTGAGTGGGGCGGGGGGCCGCACGAGCAGTACTTC
d_call: .; v_call: TRBV9; clone_size: .; j_call: TRBJ2-2; cdr3_aa: CASSVRTGGVTGELFF; cdr3_nt: TGTGCCAGCAGCGTGCGGACAGGAGGGGTCACCGGGGAGCTGTTTTTT
d_call: TRBD1; v_call: TRBV4-1; clone_size: many; j_call: TRBJ1-1; cdr3_aa: CASSLEGAGYTEAFF; cdr3_nt: TGCGCCAGCAGCCTCGAGGGGGCAGGGTACACTGAAGCTTTCTTT
d_call: TRBD1; v_call: TRBV4-1; clone_size: few; j_call: TRBJ1-5; cdr3_aa: CASSQEGGGPRRTQHF; cdr3_nt: TGCGCCAGCAGCCAAGAAGGGGGCGGCCCCCGACGGACCCAGCATTTT
d_call: .; v_call: TRBV7-9; clone_size: few; j_call: TRBJ2-1; cdr3_aa: CASSLSQGNYNEQFF; cdr3_nt: TGTGCCAGCAGCTTATCCCAGGGAAACTACAATGAGCAGTTCTTC
d_call: TRBD2; v_call: TRBV15; clone_size: many; j_call: TRBJ2-5; cdr3_aa: CATSKGLAQETQYF; cdr3_nt: TGTGCCACCAGCAAGGGACTAGCTCAAGAGACCCAGTACTTC
d_call: .; v_call: TRBV6-2/TRBV6-3; clone_size: few; j_call: TRBJ2-3; cdr3_aa: CASEGRGLTDTQYF; cdr3_nt: TGTGCCAGCGAGGGCCGGGGACTCACAGATACGCAGTATTTT
d_call: .; v_call: TRBV9; clone_size: many; j_call: TRBJ2-3; cdr3_aa: CASSVYGGSDTQYF; cdr3_nt: TGTGCCAGCAGCGTCTACGGGGGCTCAGATACGCAGTATTTT
d_call: .; v_call: TRBV4-3; clone_size: .; j_call: TRBJ1-2; cdr3_aa: CASSQDGTYGYTF; cdr3_nt: TGCGCCAGCAGCCAAGATGGGACATATGGCTACACCTTC
d_call: .; v_call: TRBV9; clone_size: .; j_call: TRBJ2-1; cdr3_aa: CASSVGRNEQFF; cdr3_nt: TGTGCCAGCAGCGTAGGCCGGAATGAGCAGTTCTTC
d_call: TRBD2; v_call: TRBV10-1; clone_size: few; j_call: TRBJ2-5; cdr3_aa: CASSEAGGPGQETQYF; cdr3_nt: TGCGCCAGCAGTGAAGCGGGGGGGCCCGGGCAAGAGACCCAGTACTTC
d_call: TRBD1; v_call: TRBV27; clone_size: few; j_call: TRBJ2-1; cdr3_aa: CASSLDRDGNEQFF; cdr3_nt: TGTGCCAGCAGTTTAGACAGGGATGGAAATGAGCAGTTCTTC
d_call: .; v_call: TRBV5-1; clone_size: few; j_call: TRBJ1-5; cdr3_aa: CASSLAGQGNQPQHF; cdr3_nt: TGCGCCAGCAGCTTGGCGGGGCAGGGCAATCAGCCCCAGCATTTT
d_call: .; v_call: TRBV12-5; clone_size: .; j_call: TRBJ1-5; cdr3_aa: CASGGGSVGNQPQHF; cdr3_nt: TGTGCTAGTGGTGGGGGGTCCGTAGGCAATCAGCCCCAGCATTTT
d_call: .; v_call: TRBV5-1; clone_size: few; j_call: TRBJ1-6; cdr3_aa: CASSLRSIGSSYNSPLHF; cdr3_nt: TGCGCCAGCAGCTTGCGCTCTATAGGGAGCTCCTATAATTCACCCCTCCACTTT
d_call: .; v_call: TRBV5-5; clone_size: few; j_call: TRBJ1-6; cdr3_aa: CASSHGPGNSPLHF; cdr3_nt: TGTGCCAGCAGCCACGGCCCGGGCAATTCACCCCTCCACTTT
d_call: .; v_call: TRBV29-1; clone_size: many; j_call: TRBJ2-2; cdr3_aa: CSAETGTNTGELFF; cdr3_nt: TGCAGCGCCGAGACAGGGACTAACACCGGGGAGCTGTTTTTT
d_call: TRBD1; v_call: TRBV2; clone_size: once; j_call: TRBJ1-3; cdr3_aa: CASSEDRGLGNTIYF; cdr3_nt: TGTGCCAGCAGTGAAGACAGGGGGCTTGGAAACACCATATATTTT
d_call: .; v_call: TRBV6-5; clone_size: many; j_call: TRBJ1-2; cdr3_aa: CASSYSAGSVYGYTF; cdr3_nt: TGTGCCAGCAGTTACAGCGCGGGAAGTGTCTATGGCTACACCTTC
d_call: .; v_call: TRBV5-1; clone_size: few; j_call: TRBJ2-3; cdr3_aa: CASSPEEAWDTQYF; cdr3_nt: TGCGCCAGCAGCCCCGAGGAAGCTTGGGATACGCAGTATTTT
d_call: .; v_call: TRBV13; clone_size: few; j_call: TRBJ1-2; cdr3_aa: CASSLGQGFYGYTF; cdr3_nt: TGTGCCAGCAGCTTAGGACAGGGTTTCTATGGCTACACCTTC
d_call: TRBD1; v_call: TRBV11-2; clone_size: many; j_call: TRBJ2-7; cdr3_aa: CASSSPGQAGGVYF; cdr3_nt: TGTGCCAGCAGCTCGCCGGGACAGGCCGGGGGAGTGTACTTC
d_call: .; v_call: TRBV7-2; clone_size: .; j_call: TRBJ1-5; cdr3_aa: CASSPQGKWQPQHF; cdr3_nt: TGTGCCAGCAGCCCCCAGGGGAAGTGGCAGCCCCAGCATTTT
d_call: TRBD2; v_call: TRBV6-1; clone_size: few; j_call: TRBJ2-3; cdr3_aa: CASSPGLAGTDTQYF; cdr3_nt: TGTGCCAGCAGCCCGGGACTAGCGGGGACAGATACGCAGTATTTT
d_call: TRBD1; v_call: TRBV5-1; clone_size: many; j_call: TRBJ2-1; cdr3_aa: CASSPDRALLWFF; cdr3_nt: TGCGCCAGCAGCCCAGACAGGGCTCTATTATGGTTCTTC
d_call: TRBD2; v_call: TRBV5-1; clone_size: few; j_call: TRBJ2-1; cdr3_aa: CASGAGGSFYNEQFF; cdr3_nt: TGCGCCAGCGGGGCGGGGGGGTCCTTCTACAATGAGCAGTTCTTC
d_call: TRBD2; v_call: TRBV19; clone_size: many; j_call: TRBJ2-1; cdr3_aa: CASSIHAGGSNEQFF; cdr3_nt: TGTGCCAGTAGTATCCATGCGGGGGGGAGCAATGAGCAGTTCTTC
d_call: .; v_call: TRBV20-1; clone_size: many; j_call: TRBJ2-3; cdr3_aa: CSARGWELFTDTQYF; cdr3_nt: TGCAGTGCTAGAGGTTGGGAACTATTTACAGATACGCAGTATTTT
d_call: .; v_call: TRBV5-1; clone_size: few; j_call: TRBJ1-4; cdr3_aa: CASSFHATNEKLFF; cdr3_nt: TGCGCCAGCAGCTTCCACGCAACTAATGAAAAACTGTTTTTT
d_call: .; v_call: TRBV7-9; clone_size: .; j_call: TRBJ2-5; cdr3_aa: CASSFGLETQYF; cdr3_nt: TGTGCCAGCAGCTTCGGGTTGGAGACCCAGTACTTC
d_call: TRBD1; v_call: TRBV14; clone_size: .; j_call: TRBJ1-2; cdr3_aa: CASSRTGTGVGYTF; cdr3_nt: TGTGCCAGCAGCCGAACCGGGACAGGGGTAGGCTACACCTTC
d_call: .; v_call: TRBV12-3/TRBV12-4; clone_size: few; j_call: TRBJ2-5; cdr3_aa: CASGWDRETQYF; cdr3_nt: TGTGCCAGTGGGTGGGATCGGGAGACCCAGTACTTC
d_call: .; v_call: TRBV20-1; clone_size: few; j_call: TRBJ1-1; cdr3_aa: CSAGSAGGSVGTEAFF; cdr3_nt: TGCAGCGCAGGATCGGCAGGCGGTTCGGTGGGCACTGAAGCTTTCTTT
d_call: TRBD1; v_call: TRBV6-2/TRBV6-3; clone_size: many; j_call: TRBJ2-1; cdr3_aa: CASSPRQGHEQFF; cdr3_nt: TGTGCCAGCAGTCCCCGACAGGGGCATGAGCAGTTCTTC
d_call: .; v_call: TRBV5-5; clone_size: .; j_call: TRBJ2-1; cdr3_aa: CASSPTGGPSYNEQFF; cdr3_nt: TGTGCCAGCAGCCCCACCGGGGGCCCTTCCTACAATGAGCAGTTCTTC
d_call: TRBD2; v_call: TRBV6-4; clone_size: many; j_call: TRBJ2-1; cdr3_aa: CASSPTSGEYNEQFF; cdr3_nt: TGTGCCAGCAGTCCGACTAGCGGGGAGTACAATGAGCAGTTCTTC
d_call: .; v_call: TRBV7-3; clone_size: few; j_call: TRBJ2-2; cdr3_aa: CASSLAGPGELFF; cdr3_nt: TGTGCCAGCAGCTTAGCAGGGCCCGGGGAGCTGTTTTTT
d_call: .; v_call: TRBV11-2; clone_size: few; j_call: TRBJ2-3; cdr3_aa: CASSSWDTGEDTQYF; cdr3_nt: TGTGCCAGCAGCTCGTGGGACACCGGGGAAGATACGCAGTATTTT
d_call: TRBD2; v_call: TRBV19; clone_size: many; j_call: TRBJ2-5; cdr3_aa: CASSIRSGGPWETQYF; cdr3_nt: TGTGCCAGTAGTATCCGGAGCGGGGGGCCGTGGGAGACCCAGTACTTC
d_call: .; v_call: TRBV6-5; clone_size: .; j_call: TRBJ2-1; cdr3_aa: CASSYTTGSSYNEQFF; cdr3_nt: TGTGCCAGCAGTTACACCACAGGGAGCTCCTACAATGAGCAGTTCTTC
d_call: TRBD2; v_call: TRBV27; clone_size: many; j_call: TRBJ2-1; cdr3_aa: CASSLYGSGSGNEQFF; cdr3_nt: TGTGCCAGCAGTTTATATGGAAGCGGGAGTGGGAATGAGCAGTTCTTC